Each of the 2 T cell receptor beta chains below was sequenced from the same sample in a study of T cell changes during pregnancy in multiple sclerosis. Produced via immunoSEQ multiplex PCR; TCRdb's table is partial and in-frame only. Of about 100,000 clones in the sample, approximately 94% were seen once. The sequences come from peripheral blood, collected before pregnancy. The receptors shown here come from a female donor with multiple sclerosis, enrolled in a pregnancy study.

The chain recombines TRBV5-1 with TRBJ1-1; 8 bases agree with TRBD1. Germline V gives CDR1 SGHRS, CDR2 YFSETQ. V was clipped by 4 bases and J by 10 bases; unmatched bases: 12. This CDR3 region has 14 residues. This CDR3 is CASSRLQGASGAFF. The CDR3 nucleotides are TGCGCCAGCAGCCGCCTCCAGGGGGCGAGTGGAGCTTTCTTT.

The chain combines TRBV5-4 with TRBJ1-1, with TRBD1 matching over 10 bases. The germline CDR1 and CDR2 sequences are SGHNT and YYREEE (reference sequence). Trimming at V came to 6 bases and at J to 5 bases, leaving 7 bases not matched to a gene. CDR3 length equals 14 residues. As DNA, the CDR3 is TGTGCCAGCACCCCGGGACAGGGGATGACTGAAGCTTTCTTT. This sequence encodes CASTPGQGMTEAFF.